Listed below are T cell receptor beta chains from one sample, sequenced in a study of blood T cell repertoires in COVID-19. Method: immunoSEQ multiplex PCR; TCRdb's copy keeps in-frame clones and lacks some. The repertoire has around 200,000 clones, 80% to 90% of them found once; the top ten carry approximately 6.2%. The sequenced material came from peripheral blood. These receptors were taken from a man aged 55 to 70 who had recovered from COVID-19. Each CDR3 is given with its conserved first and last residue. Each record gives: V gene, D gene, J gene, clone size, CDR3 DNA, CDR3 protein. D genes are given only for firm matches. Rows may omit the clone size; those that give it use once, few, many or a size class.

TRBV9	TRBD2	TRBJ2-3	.	TGTGCCAGCAGCGTAAGGTCAGCGGGAGGGCCTACAGATACGCAGTATTTT	CASSVRSAGGPTDTQYF
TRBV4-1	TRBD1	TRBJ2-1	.	TGCGCCAGCAGCCAACGGACAGGGGATGCTTACAATGAGCAGTTCTTC	CASSQRTGDAYNEQFF
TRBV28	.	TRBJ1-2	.	TGTGCCAGCATCCCCGGGGGGGCGGCAGGGTATGGCTACACCTTC	CASIPGGAAGYGYTF
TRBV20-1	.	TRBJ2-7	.	TGCAGTGCTAGTGGTGGCCTCGTGGGAGACGAGCAGTACTTC	CSASGGLVGDEQYF
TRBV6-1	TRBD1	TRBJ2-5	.	TGTGCCAGCAGTGATTCGCCCAACAGGGGATTAGGGGAGACCCAGTACTTC	CASSDSPNRGLGETQYF
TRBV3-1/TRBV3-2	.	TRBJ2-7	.	TGTGCCAGCAGCCAAGTGTATTGGAGTAGCAACGAGCAGTACTTC	CASSQVYWSSNEQYF
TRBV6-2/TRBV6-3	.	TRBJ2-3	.	TGTGCCAGCAGTTACGGTACGGGGTTGAGAACAGATACGCAGTATTTT	CASSYGTGLRTDTQYF
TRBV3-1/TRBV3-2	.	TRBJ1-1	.	TGTGCCAGCAGCCACCGAGGCGGGAACACTGAAGCTTTCTTT	CASSHRGGNTEAFF
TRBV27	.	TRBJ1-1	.	TGTGCCAGCGGAAGGAGCTTAGGCTTCACTGAAGCTTTCTTT	CASGRSLGFTEAFF
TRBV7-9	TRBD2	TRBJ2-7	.	TGTGCCAGCAGCCCCCCCGGACTAGCGGGAGGGCTTTACGAGCAGTACTTC	CASSPPGLAGGLYEQYF
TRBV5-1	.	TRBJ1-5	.	TGCGCCAGCAGCTTGGACAGCCCGGGGGATCAGCCCCAGCATTTT	CASSLDSPGDQPQHF
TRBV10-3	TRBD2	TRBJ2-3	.	TGTGCCATCAGGCCGGGACTAGCGGGAGAATCAGATACGCAGTATTTT	CAIRPGLAGESDTQYF
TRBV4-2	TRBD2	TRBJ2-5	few	TGTGCCAGCAGCCATTACACGGGACTAGCTGAAGAGACCCAGTACTTC	CASSHYTGLAEETQYF
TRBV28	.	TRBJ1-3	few	TGTGCCAGCAGTTTCCCGGCGGGTAACACCATATATTTT	CASSFPAGNTIYF
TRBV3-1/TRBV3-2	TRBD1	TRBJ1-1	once	TGTGCCAGCAGTGGACAGGGGGGAAGCACTGAAGCTTTCTTT	CASSGQGGSTEAFF
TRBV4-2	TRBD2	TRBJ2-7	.	TGTGCCAGCAGCCAAGGGGAGGGCTCGTACGAGCAGTACTTC	CASSQGEGSYEQYF
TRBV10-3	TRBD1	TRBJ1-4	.	TGTGCCATCAGCGGACAGGGGGCTGAAAATGAAAAACTGTTTTTT	CAISGQGAENEKLFF
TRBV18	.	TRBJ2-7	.	TGTGCCAGCTCACCTCGTCCGAGGGCCGGCTACGAGCAGTACTTC	CASSPRPRAGYEQYF
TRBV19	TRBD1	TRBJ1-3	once	TGTGCCAGGACAGGGGCCCGAAAGACTGGAAACACCATATATTTT	CARTGARKTGNTIYF
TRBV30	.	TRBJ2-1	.	TGTGCCTGGAGTGCCGCTGCGTCCTACAATGAGCAGTTCTTC	CAWSAAASYNEQFF
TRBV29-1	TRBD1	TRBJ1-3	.	TGCAGCGTCGCAGATTTACCACCGGGACAGGGACGTGGAAACACCATATATTTT	CSVADLPPGQGRGNTIYF
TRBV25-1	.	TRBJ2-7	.	TGTGCCAGCAGTGGGTACATGGACGAGCAGTACTTC	CASSGYMDEQYF
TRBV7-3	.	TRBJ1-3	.	TGTGCCAGCAGCTTAACGCACAGCTCTGGAAACACCATATATTTT	CASSLTHSSGNTIYF
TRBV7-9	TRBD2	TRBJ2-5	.	TGTGCCAGCAGTTCGACTAGCGGGGGGACCTGGGGAACCCAGTACTTC	CASSSTSGGTWGTQYF
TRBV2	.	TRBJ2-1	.	TGTGCCAGCAGTGAGGAGGGAGTTGTTGTCAATGAGCAGTTCTTC	CASSEEGVVVNEQFF
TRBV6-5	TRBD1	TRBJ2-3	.	TGTGCCAGCAGCCCGACAGGGTTGGCGCAGTATTTT	CASSPTGLAQYF
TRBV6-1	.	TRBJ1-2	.	TGTGCCAGCAGTGACGGGTCGGGGACAAACTATGGCTACACCTTC	CASSDGSGTNYGYTF
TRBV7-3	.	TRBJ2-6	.	TGTGCCAGCAGCACGGACAGTTCTGGGGCCAACGTCCTGACTTTC	CASSTDSSGANVLTF
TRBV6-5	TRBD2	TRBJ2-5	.	TGTGCCAGCAGTTACGGCGGGGGGGCGGGAGAGACCCAGTACTTC	CASSYGGGAGETQYF
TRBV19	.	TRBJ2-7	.	TGTGCCAGTAGCCCTAGGGGTGTCCGGGAGCAGTACTTC	CASSPRGVREQYF
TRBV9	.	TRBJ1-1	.	TGTGCCAGCAGCGTCAGGGGGAACACTGAAGCTTTCTTT	CASSVRGNTEAFF
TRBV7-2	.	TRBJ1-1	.	TGTGCCAGCAAGCAGGCTAACACTGAAGCTTTCTTT	CASKQANTEAFF
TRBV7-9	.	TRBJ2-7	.	TGTGCCAGCAGCTTAGGTCTAGCCACTTACGAGCAGTACTTC	CASSLGLATYEQYF
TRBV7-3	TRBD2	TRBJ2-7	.	TGTGCCAGCAGCGACCCGGCGCGCGGGAGATACGAGCAGTACTTC	CASSDPARGRYEQYF
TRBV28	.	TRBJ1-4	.	TGTGCCAGCTCCGGCGGTAATGATGAAAAACTGTTTTTT	CASSGGNDEKLFF
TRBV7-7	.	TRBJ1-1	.	TGTGCCAGCAGCCCCCCCGTTAAGAACACTGAAGCTTTCTTT	CASSPPVKNTEAFF
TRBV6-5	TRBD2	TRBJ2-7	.	TGTGCCACTCAGACTAGCGGGTTTTACGAGCAGTACTTC	CATQTSGFYEQYF
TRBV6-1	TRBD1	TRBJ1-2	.	TGTGCCAGCAGTGAAGCGCTCGGGACAGTCTATGGCTACACCTTC	CASSEALGTVYGYTF
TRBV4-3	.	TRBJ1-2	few	TGCGCCAGCAGCCAAGACAGGAACCGAGTCTATGGCTACACCTTC	CASSQDRNRVYGYTF
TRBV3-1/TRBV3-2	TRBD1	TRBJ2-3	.	TGTGCCAGCAGCCAGAAGGCGGACAGGAATAATAGCACAGATACGCAGTATTTT	CASSQKADRNNSTDTQYF
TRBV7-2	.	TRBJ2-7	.	TGTGCCAGCAGCTTAGCGGGCTCGCTCCTCAGCTCCTACGAGCAGTACTTC	CASSLAGSLLSSYEQYF
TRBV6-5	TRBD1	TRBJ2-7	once	TGTGCCAGCAGGGGGACAGGGGGCTTATCCGAGCAGTACTTC	CASRGTGGLSEQYF
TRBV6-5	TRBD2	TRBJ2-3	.	TGTGCCAGCAGTATAGCGGGTTCCACAGATACGCAGTATTTT	CASSIAGSTDTQYF
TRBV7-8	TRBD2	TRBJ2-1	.	TGTGCCAGCAGCTTAGCATTGCGGGGGGGCGATGAGCAGTTCTTC	CASSLALRGGDEQFF
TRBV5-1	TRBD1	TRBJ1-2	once	TGCGCCAGCAGCCTATCGGGACAGGGCTTTGGCTACACCTTC	CASSLSGQGFGYTF